What follows describes a single T cell receptor (beta chain). Its antigen is as yet unknown. At one boundary the junction diverges from the germline segment, which might be a read error. 60 Vbeta and 13 Jbeta primers were used in PCR. TCRdb's table, derived via immunoSEQ multiplex PCR, lists solely in-frame clones and lacks some. Found here are 95,000 to 150,000 clones, about 8.6% of them singletons; the top ten hold approximately 6.4%. Germline CDR1 MNHNY, CDR2 SVGAGI (reference sequence). The CDR3 runs 15 residues. These data are taken from a study of cytomegalovirus exposure and HLA in healthy donors. Broader study findings: DRB1 showed the most TCR associations and HLA-C the fewest in a later analysis, as rates varied by HLA locus.

The specimen was PBMCs. The chain recombines TRBV6-6 with TRBJ2-7; possibly TRBD1 for D (6 bases). The source is a middle-aged woman in good health and CMV-seropositive. Here the CDR3 reads CASSYSTGVHHLITF. CDR3 nucleotides: TGTGCCAGCAGTTACTCGACAGGAGTCCACCACCTTATTACCTTC.